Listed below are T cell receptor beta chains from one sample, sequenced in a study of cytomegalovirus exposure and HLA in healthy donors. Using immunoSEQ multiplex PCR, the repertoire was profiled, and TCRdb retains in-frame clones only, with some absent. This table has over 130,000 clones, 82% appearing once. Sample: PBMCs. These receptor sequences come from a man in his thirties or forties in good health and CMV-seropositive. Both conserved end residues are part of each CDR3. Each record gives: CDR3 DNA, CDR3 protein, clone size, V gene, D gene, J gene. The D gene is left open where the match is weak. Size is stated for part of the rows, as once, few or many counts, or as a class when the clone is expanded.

CDR3 DNA: TGCAGCGTTGAAGCGGCTAGCGGGCCCACCGGGGAGCTGTTTTTT
CDR3 protein: CSVEAASGPTGELFF
clone size: NA
V gene: TRBV29-1
D gene: TRBD2
J gene: TRBJ2-2

CDR3 DNA: TGTGCCAGTATTGAGGGAACGAGAACGAACTATGGCTACACCTTC
CDR3 protein: CASIEGTRTNYGYTF
clone size: NA
V gene: TRBV19
D gene: NA
J gene: TRBJ1-2

CDR3 DNA: TGTGCCAGCAGTCCGGGACTGGGGCGAACCCAGTACTTC
CDR3 protein: CASSPGLGRTQYF
clone size: NA
V gene: TRBV2
D gene: NA
J gene: TRBJ2-5

CDR3 DNA: TGTGCCAGCAGCGAGACTATTGGGGATTCACCCCTCCACTTT
CDR3 protein: CASSETIGDSPLHF
clone size: NA
V gene: TRBV7-3
D gene: NA
J gene: TRBJ1-6

CDR3 DNA: TGTGCCAGCAGTGGGACAGGGGGTGGCTACACCTTC
CDR3 protein: CASSGTGGGYTF
clone size: NA
V gene: TRBV2
D gene: TRBD1
J gene: TRBJ1-2

CDR3 DNA: TGTGCCAGCGCTCCACCTAACTCCTACAATGAGCAGTTCTTC
CDR3 protein: CASAPPNSYNEQFF
clone size: few
V gene: TRBV5-5
D gene: NA
J gene: TRBJ2-1

CDR3 DNA: TGTGCCAGTAGTAGGACAGGTGTCACTGCAACTAATGAAAAACTGTTTTTT
CDR3 protein: CASSRTGVTATNEKLFF
clone size: NA
V gene: TRBV19
D gene: TRBD1
J gene: TRBJ1-4

CDR3 DNA: TGCGCCAGCAGCTTAACCGGGACTAGCGGGATCAATGAGCAGTTCTTC
CDR3 protein: CASSLTGTSGINEQFF
clone size: few
V gene: TRBV5-1
D gene: TRBD2
J gene: TRBJ2-1

CDR3 DNA: TGTGCCAGCAGTTACTCCGGGACAGGGATCTACGAGCAGTACTTC
CDR3 protein: CASSYSGTGIYEQYF
clone size: many
V gene: TRBV6-5
D gene: TRBD1
J gene: TRBJ2-7

CDR3 DNA: TGTGCCAGCAGCCCTGGACAGGGGGCGAATGCCGGGGAGCTGTTTTTT
CDR3 protein: CASSPGQGANAGELFF
clone size: NA
V gene: TRBV7-2
D gene: TRBD1
J gene: TRBJ2-2

CDR3 DNA: TGTGCCAGCAGTGACTCGACTAGCGGGAGTGAGCAGTTCTTC
CDR3 protein: CASSDSTSGSEQFF
clone size: few
V gene: TRBV6-4
D gene: TRBD2
J gene: TRBJ2-1

CDR3 DNA: TGCGCCAGCAGCCAAGGGGTCGGGACAGGGGGCCGGGAGACCCAGTACTTC
CDR3 protein: CASSQGVGTGGRETQYF
clone size: NA
V gene: TRBV4-1
D gene: TRBD1
J gene: TRBJ2-5

CDR3 DNA: TGTGCCAGCAGTGAACTTGGGGCAGAAACAGATACGCAGTATTTT
CDR3 protein: CASSELGAETDTQYF
clone size: NA
V gene: TRBV2
D gene: NA
J gene: TRBJ2-3

CDR3 DNA: TGTGCCAGCAGCCTCGATGGGCGGGAGCTTCCGGATGAGCAGTTCTTC
CDR3 protein: CASSLDGRELPDEQFF
clone size: NA
V gene: TRBV5-6
D gene: TRBD2
J gene: TRBJ2-1

CDR3 DNA: TGTGCCAGCAGTTACTCTGGCAGGGGGCTCGATACGCAGTATTTT
CDR3 protein: CASSYSGRGLDTQYF
clone size: NA
V gene: TRBV6-5
D gene: TRBD1
J gene: TRBJ2-3

CDR3 DNA: TGCAGCGTTGAAGAGGAGGGAGGCGATGGCTACACCTTC
CDR3 protein: CSVEEEGGDGYTF
clone size: NA
V gene: TRBV29-1
D gene: NA
J gene: TRBJ1-2

CDR3 DNA: TGTGCCAGTCTTGGGGAGTTCTCAGACAATGAGCAGTTCTTC
CDR3 protein: CASLGEFSDNEQFF
clone size: once
V gene: TRBV19
D gene: NA
J gene: TRBJ2-1

CDR3 DNA: TGTGCCAGCTCACCCCCCTCTTCGGGTGACGAGCAGTACTTC
CDR3 protein: CASSPPSSGDEQYF
clone size: NA
V gene: TRBV18
D gene: NA
J gene: TRBJ2-7

CDR3 DNA: TGTGCCAGCAGCCAAGAACCGGAGTCTATTTACGAGCAGTACTTC
CDR3 protein: CASSQEPESIYEQYF
clone size: NA
V gene: TRBV4-2
D gene: NA
J gene: TRBJ2-7

CDR3 DNA: TGTGCCTGGGCAGGGGCAGGGGAAAAACTGTTTTTT
CDR3 protein: CAWAGAGEKLFF
clone size: few
V gene: TRBV30
D gene: NA
J gene: TRBJ1-4

CDR3 DNA: TGTGCCAGCAGTTATCCCCCCTTATACGAGCAGTACTTC
CDR3 protein: CASSYPPLYEQYF
clone size: NA
V gene: TRBV28
D gene: NA
J gene: TRBJ2-7

CDR3 DNA: TGTGCCAGCAGTTCTAGGACAGGGGAGGTATATGGCTACACCTTC
CDR3 protein: CASSSRTGEVYGYTF
clone size: NA
V gene: TRBV27
D gene: TRBD1
J gene: TRBJ1-2

CDR3 DNA: TGTGCCAGCAGCTTGTTATTCGCGATACCGTCTAATGAAAAACTGTTTTTT
CDR3 protein: CASSLLFAIPSNEKLFF
clone size: NA
V gene: TRBV5-8
D gene: NA
J gene: TRBJ1-4

CDR3 DNA: TGTGCCAGCAGCTTAGGAGGACTAGACGAGCAGTACTTC
CDR3 protein: CASSLGGLDEQYF
clone size: NA
V gene: TRBV7-6
D gene: TRBD2
J gene: TRBJ2-7

CDR3 DNA: TGTGCCTGGAGTGTAGACAGGGGGCTTGGGGGCTACACCTTC
CDR3 protein: CAWSVDRGLGGYTF
clone size: once
V gene: TRBV30
D gene: TRBD1
J gene: TRBJ1-2

CDR3 DNA: TGTGCCAGCAGCTTAGTCTCCCTGAGTATCATGAACACTGAAGCTTTCTTT
CDR3 protein: CASSLVSLSIMNTEAFF
clone size: NA
V gene: TRBV11-3
D gene: NA
J gene: TRBJ1-1

CDR3 DNA: TGTGCCAGCAGCTTCGGACTAGATAAAGATACGCAGTATTTT
CDR3 protein: CASSFGLDKDTQYF
clone size: NA
V gene: TRBV11-2
D gene: TRBD2
J gene: TRBJ2-3

CDR3 DNA: TGTGCCAGCAGCGTAGCTGGACAGAAAGAGACCCAGTACTTC
CDR3 protein: CASSVAGQKETQYF
clone size: NA
V gene: TRBV9
D gene: NA
J gene: TRBJ2-5

CDR3 DNA: TGTGCCAGCAGAAGAGAGGGGACTAGCGGGGTATATACGCAGTATTTT
CDR3 protein: CASRREGTSGVYTQYF
clone size: NA
V gene: TRBV27
D gene: TRBD2
J gene: TRBJ2-3

CDR3 DNA: TGTGCCAGTAGTATACCGGGACAGCCCAACTACGAGCAGTACTTC
CDR3 protein: CASSIPGQPNYEQYF
clone size: NA
V gene: TRBV19
D gene: TRBD1
J gene: TRBJ2-7

CDR3 DNA: TGTGCCAGCAGTGCGGCAGGGGACTATGGCTACACCTTC
CDR3 protein: CASSAAGDYGYTF
clone size: NA
V gene: TRBV2
D gene: NA
J gene: TRBJ1-2

CDR3 DNA: TGTGCCAGCAGCCGGACTAGTGGGGGCACAGATACGCAGTATTTT
CDR3 protein: CASSRTSGGTDTQYF
clone size: NA
V gene: TRBV27
D gene: TRBD2
J gene: TRBJ2-3

CDR3 DNA: TGTGCCAGTGGGGACAGGGATCGTTCACCCCTCCACTTT
CDR3 protein: CASGDRDRSPLHF
clone size: NA
V gene: TRBV19
D gene: TRBD1
J gene: TRBJ1-6

CDR3 DNA: TGTGCCAGCAGTTTAACAGGGGCTTACAATCAGCCCCAGCATTTT
CDR3 protein: CASSLTGAYNQPQHF
clone size: NA
V gene: TRBV27
D gene: TRBD1
J gene: TRBJ1-5

CDR3 DNA: TGCGCCAGCAGCTCCCTGCGCGGGAGATACAATGAGCAGTTCTTC
CDR3 protein: CASSSLRGRYNEQFF
clone size: NA
V gene: TRBV5-1
D gene: TRBD2
J gene: TRBJ2-1

CDR3 DNA: TGTGCCAGCAGCTTGTTCGGGGGACCCAATGAAAAACTGTTTTTT
CDR3 protein: CASSLFGGPNEKLFF
clone size: NA
V gene: TRBV5-6
D gene: NA
J gene: TRBJ1-4

CDR3 DNA: TGTGCCAGCAGTGAAATGGGGCAGTATGGCTACACCTTC
CDR3 protein: CASSEMGQYGYTF
clone size: NA
V gene: TRBV2
D gene: NA
J gene: TRBJ1-2

CDR3 DNA: TGTGCCAGCAGCGGGCGGGGTTACCAAGAGACCCAGTACTTC
CDR3 protein: CASSGRGYQETQYF
clone size: few
V gene: TRBV9
D gene: NA
J gene: TRBJ2-5

CDR3 DNA: TGTGCCAGCAGCTTGTCCGGGACAGGGGGCGAGGAGACCCAGTACTTC
CDR3 protein: CASSLSGTGGEETQYF
clone size: NA
V gene: TRBV7-9
D gene: TRBD1
J gene: TRBJ2-5

CDR3 DNA: TGTGCCAGCAGTTCCCCGGGACTAGCGTTGGTGCAGTATTTT
CDR3 protein: CASSSPGLALVQYF
clone size: few
V gene: TRBV5-4
D gene: TRBD2
J gene: TRBJ2-3

CDR3 DNA: TGTGCCAGTAGTAAAACTAGCGGGACTACCTACGAGCAGTACTTC
CDR3 protein: CASSKTSGTTYEQYF
clone size: NA
V gene: TRBV19
D gene: TRBD2
J gene: TRBJ2-7

CDR3 DNA: TGCGCCAGCAGTGAAGGGGGCTCGGGCTGCACCTTC
CDR3 protein: CASSEGGSGCTF
clone size: once
V gene: TRBV5-1
D gene: TRBD1
J gene: TRBJ1-2

CDR3 DNA: TGTGCCAGCAGCTTAGGAGGATGGGGCGGAGAGACCCAGTACTTC
CDR3 protein: CASSLGGWGGETQYF
clone size: NA
V gene: TRBV7-9
D gene: NA
J gene: TRBJ2-5

CDR3 DNA: TGTGCCAGCAGCAAAGGAGACAACGAGTCAAGTTACACCGGGGAGCTGTTTTTT
CDR3 protein: CASSKGDNESSYTGELFF
clone size: NA
V gene: TRBV21-1
D gene: NA
J gene: TRBJ2-2

CDR3 DNA: TGTGCCAGCAGCTTAGCGCCGACAGGGAGCTCCTACGAGCAGTACTTC
CDR3 protein: CASSLAPTGSSYEQYF
clone size: few
V gene: TRBV7-6
D gene: TRBD1
J gene: TRBJ2-7

CDR3 DNA: TGTGCCAGCCATGTGGGGAGGACCACTGAAGCTTTCTTT
CDR3 protein: CASHVGRTTEAFF
clone size: few
V gene: TRBV19
D gene: NA
J gene: TRBJ1-1

CDR3 DNA: TGTGCCAGCAGTGATGAAACGGGGGGAAATCAGCCCCAGCATTTT
CDR3 protein: CASSDETGGNQPQHF
clone size: few
V gene: TRBV2
D gene: NA
J gene: TRBJ1-5

CDR3 DNA: TGTGCCAGCAGCCAAGTTCAAGGGCTAGCGGGAAAAAACATTCAGTACTTC
CDR3 protein: CASSQVQGLAGKNIQYF
clone size: NA
V gene: TRBV4-2
D gene: TRBD2
J gene: TRBJ2-4

CDR3 DNA: TGTGCCAGCAGCTTCAGGGGTGAAGGAAACACCATATATTTT
CDR3 protein: CASSFRGEGNTIYF
clone size: NA
V gene: TRBV5-5
D gene: NA
J gene: TRBJ1-3

CDR3 DNA: TGTGCCAGCATGGCAGGTTGGATGAACACTGAAGCTTTCTTT
CDR3 protein: CASMAGWMNTEAFF
clone size: NA
V gene: TRBV28
D gene: NA
J gene: TRBJ1-1